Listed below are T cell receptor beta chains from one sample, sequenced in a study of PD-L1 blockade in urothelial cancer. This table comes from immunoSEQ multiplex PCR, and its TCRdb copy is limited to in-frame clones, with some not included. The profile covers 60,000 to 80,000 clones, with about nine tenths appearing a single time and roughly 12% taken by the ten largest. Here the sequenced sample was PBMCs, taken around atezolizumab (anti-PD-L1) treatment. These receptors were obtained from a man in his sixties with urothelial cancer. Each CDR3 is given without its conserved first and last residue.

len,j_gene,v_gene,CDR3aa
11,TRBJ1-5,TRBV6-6,ASGGGRGQPQH
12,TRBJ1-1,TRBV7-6,ASSPNTQGTEAF
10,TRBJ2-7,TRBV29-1,SAWTGGDEQY
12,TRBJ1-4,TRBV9,ASSVSVTVEKLF
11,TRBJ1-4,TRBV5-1,ASSPGVIEKLF
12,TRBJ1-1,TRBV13,ASSLGDRNTEAF
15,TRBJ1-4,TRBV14,ASSVDRGPSTNEKLF
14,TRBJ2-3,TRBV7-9,ASSQRTSGNPDTQY
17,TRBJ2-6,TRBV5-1,ASSLGRGGKSPGANVLT
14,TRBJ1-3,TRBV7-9,ASSRDSGISGNTIY
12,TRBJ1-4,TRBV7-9,ASSPTGGWEKLF
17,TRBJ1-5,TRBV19,ASSPDEPGQGVRYQPQH
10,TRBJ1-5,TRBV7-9,ASSRGDQPQH
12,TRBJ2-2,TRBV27,ASSLRDRPGELF
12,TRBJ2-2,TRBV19,ASSIDRNTGELF
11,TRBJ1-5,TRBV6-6,ASSNLSNQPQH
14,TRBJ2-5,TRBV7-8,ASSPRDRGLEETQY
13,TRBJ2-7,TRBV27,ASSRNRVLYYEQY
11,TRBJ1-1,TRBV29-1,SVVTVVNTEAF
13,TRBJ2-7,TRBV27,ASSTGTSSAYEQY
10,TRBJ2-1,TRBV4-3,ASSLRGAEQF
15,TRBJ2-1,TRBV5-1,ASGHTSGPRTYNEQF
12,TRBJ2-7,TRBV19,ASSPGGDTYEQY
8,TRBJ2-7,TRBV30,AWRLVEQY
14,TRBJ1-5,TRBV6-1,ASSDQMQTGVWPQH
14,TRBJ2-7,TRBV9,ASSVATGTSFYEQY
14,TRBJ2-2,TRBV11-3,ASSMPGQGSSGELF
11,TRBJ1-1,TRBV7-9,ASSVDGNTEAF
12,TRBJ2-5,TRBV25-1,ASSEFGGIKTQY
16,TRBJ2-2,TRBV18,ASSPPERGPSAAGELF
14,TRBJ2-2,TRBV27,ASSWTRTVGSGELF
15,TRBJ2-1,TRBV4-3,ASSQDLPATGGNEQF
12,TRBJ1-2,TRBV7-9,ASSLDRGVYGYT
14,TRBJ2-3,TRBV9,ASSVGDRGAVDTQY
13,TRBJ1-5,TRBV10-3,AISGFAGAGQPQH
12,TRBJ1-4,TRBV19,ASSIGTVNEKLF
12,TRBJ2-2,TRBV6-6,ASSYGQATGELF
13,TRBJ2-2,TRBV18,ASPQGGVNTGELF
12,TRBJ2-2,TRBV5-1,ASSLALNTGELF
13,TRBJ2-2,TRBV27,ASSLKWQHTGELF
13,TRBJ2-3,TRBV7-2,ASSALGLLTDTQY
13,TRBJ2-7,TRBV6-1,ASSSKGTGAREQY
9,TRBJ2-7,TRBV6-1,ASTMTGEQY
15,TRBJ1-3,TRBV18,ASSPTNLGADGNTIY
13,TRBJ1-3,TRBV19,ASSSQASSGNTIY
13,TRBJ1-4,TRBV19,ASSPGTGFVEKLF